The sequence of this TCR beta chain was determined in a study of blood T cell repertoires in COVID-19. Sequencing used immunoSEQ multiplex PCR; TCRdb keeps in-frame clones, though not all of them. The data show 150,000 to 200,000 clones, 90% seen once. CDR3 length: 14 residues. Per germline, CDR1 SEHNR and CDR2 FQNEAQ (reference sequence). V was shortened by 5 bases and J by 4 bases, with 14 bases between the two germline ends. Sequenced material: peripheral blood. This clonotype originated in a man over 45 with acute or convalescent COVID-19. The rearrangement joins TRBV7-9 to TRBJ2-5; possible D gene TRBD1, 6 bases. The CDR3 reads CASSLLTQGETQYF. The CDR3 DNA is TGTGCCAGCAGCCTGTTGACACAGGGAGAGACCCAGTACTTC.